Described below is a single T cell receptor (beta chain) sequence and its context. Its antigen is not known. The CDR3 totals 15 residues. Trimming removed 2 bases at V and 7 bases at J, with 15 bases between. With random hexamers, 0.5 to 1 ug RNA was reverse transcribed. Each CDR3 protein gets one entry after TCRdb re-called the immunoSEQ multiplex PCR reads with MiXCR. The sample shows 150,000 to 200,000 distinct CDR3 sequences, roughly 94% of them seen only once. TCR beta sequencing covered blood CD8+ and CD4+ T cells. Relapsing-remitting disease, either stable or active, was present in the multiple sclerosis controls, who were treatment-naive patients. Both CD4+ and CD8+ T cells were negatively isolated, and TEMRA cells underwent FACS enrichment. This sample was included in a study of CD8 T cells in Susac syndrome. Study conclusions and caveats: The study admitted that it had a relatively small number of individuals in its TCR sequencing and HLA analysis.

The chain employs TRBV12-3 or TRBV12-4 and TRBJ1-5, with D perhaps matching TRBD1 (5 bases). The sequenced sample consisted of CD4+ T cells from PBMCs. The receptor was isolated from a human donor with multiple sclerosis. Written as DNA, the CDR3 is TGTGCCAGCAGTTTAACGGGGGGGAGTGGGCAGCCCCAGCATTTT. This encodes CASSLTGGSGQPQHF.